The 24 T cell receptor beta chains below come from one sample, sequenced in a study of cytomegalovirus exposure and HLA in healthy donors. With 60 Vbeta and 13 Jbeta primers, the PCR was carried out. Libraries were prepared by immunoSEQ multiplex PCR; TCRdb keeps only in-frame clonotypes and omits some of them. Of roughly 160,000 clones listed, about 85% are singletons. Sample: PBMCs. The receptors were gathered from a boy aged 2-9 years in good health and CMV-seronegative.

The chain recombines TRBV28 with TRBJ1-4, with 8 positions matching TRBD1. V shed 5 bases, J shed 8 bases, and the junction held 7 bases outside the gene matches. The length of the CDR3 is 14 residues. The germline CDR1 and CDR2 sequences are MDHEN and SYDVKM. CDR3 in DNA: TGTGCCAGCAGTCCGGACAGGGTTCAGGAAAAACTGTTTTTT. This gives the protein CASSPDRVQEKLFF.

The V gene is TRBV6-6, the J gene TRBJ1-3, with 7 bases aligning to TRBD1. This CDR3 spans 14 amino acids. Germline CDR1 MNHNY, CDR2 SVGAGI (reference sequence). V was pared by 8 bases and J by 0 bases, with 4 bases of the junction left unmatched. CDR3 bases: TGTGCCAGCGAGACAGGGATCTCTGGAAACACCATATATTTT. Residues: CASETGISGNTIYF.

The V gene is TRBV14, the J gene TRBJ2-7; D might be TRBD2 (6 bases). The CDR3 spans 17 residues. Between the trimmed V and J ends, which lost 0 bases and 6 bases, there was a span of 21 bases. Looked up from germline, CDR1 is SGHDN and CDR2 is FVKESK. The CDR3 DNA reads TGTGCCAGCAGCCAAGAAGGGAGGAACAGATCGGGCCTCGAGCAGTACTTC. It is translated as CASSQEGRNRSGLEQYF.

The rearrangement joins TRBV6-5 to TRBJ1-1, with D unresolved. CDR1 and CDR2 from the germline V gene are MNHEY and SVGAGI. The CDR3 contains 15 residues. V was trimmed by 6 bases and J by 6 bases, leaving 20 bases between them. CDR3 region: CASSELDGVGAEAFF. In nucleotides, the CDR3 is TGTGCCAGCAGCGAGCTGGACGGGGTGGGAGCTGAAGCTTTCTTT.

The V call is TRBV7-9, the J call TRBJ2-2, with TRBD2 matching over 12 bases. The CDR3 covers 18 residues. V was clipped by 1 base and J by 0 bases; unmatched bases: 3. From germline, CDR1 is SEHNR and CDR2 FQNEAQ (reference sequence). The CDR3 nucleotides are TGTGCCAGCAGCTTAGAGCCTAGCGGGAGGGCGAACACCGGGGAGCTGTTTTTT. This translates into CASSLEPSGRANTGELFF.

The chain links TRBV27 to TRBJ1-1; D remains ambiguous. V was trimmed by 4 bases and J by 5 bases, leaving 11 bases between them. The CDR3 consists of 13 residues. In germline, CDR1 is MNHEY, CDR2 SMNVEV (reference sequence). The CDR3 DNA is TGTGCCAGCAGTTGGGCCTCGGGGACTGAAGCTTTCTTT. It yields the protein CASSWASGTEAFF.

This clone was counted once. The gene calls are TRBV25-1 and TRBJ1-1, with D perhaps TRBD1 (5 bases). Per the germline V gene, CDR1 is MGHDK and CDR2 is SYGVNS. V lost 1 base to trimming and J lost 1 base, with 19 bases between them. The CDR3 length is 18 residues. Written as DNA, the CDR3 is TGTGCCAGCAGTGAATCGGACTACAGGACGCTATCGAACACTGAAGCTTTCTTT. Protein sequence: CASSESDYRTLSNTEAFF.

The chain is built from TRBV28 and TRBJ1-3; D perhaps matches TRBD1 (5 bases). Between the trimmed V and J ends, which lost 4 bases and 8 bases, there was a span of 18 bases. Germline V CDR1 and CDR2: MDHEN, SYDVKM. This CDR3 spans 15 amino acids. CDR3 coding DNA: TGTGCCAGCAGTTCCGCGGGACGCCGGATACACACCATATATTTT. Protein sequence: CASSSAGRRIHTIYF.

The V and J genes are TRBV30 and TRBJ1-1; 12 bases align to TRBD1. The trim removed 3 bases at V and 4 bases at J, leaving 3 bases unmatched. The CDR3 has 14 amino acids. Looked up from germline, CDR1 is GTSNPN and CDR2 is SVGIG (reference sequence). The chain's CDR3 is CAWSRDRGPTEAFF. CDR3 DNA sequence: TGTGCCTGGAGCCGGGACAGGGGGCCCACTGAAGCTTTCTTT.

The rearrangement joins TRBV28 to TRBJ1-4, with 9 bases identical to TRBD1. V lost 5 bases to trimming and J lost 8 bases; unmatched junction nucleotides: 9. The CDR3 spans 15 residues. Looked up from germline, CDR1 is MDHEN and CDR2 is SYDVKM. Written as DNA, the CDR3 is TGTGCCAGCAGTCTCCTGACAGGGGGGAGAGAAAAACTGTTTTTT. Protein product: CASSLLTGGREKLFF.

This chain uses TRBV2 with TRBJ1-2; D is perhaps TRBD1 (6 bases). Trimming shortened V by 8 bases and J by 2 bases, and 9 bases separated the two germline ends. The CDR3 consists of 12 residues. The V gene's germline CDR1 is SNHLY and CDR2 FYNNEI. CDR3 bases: TGTGCCAGCTTCGGACAGAACTATGGCTACACCTTC. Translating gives CASFGQNYGYTF.

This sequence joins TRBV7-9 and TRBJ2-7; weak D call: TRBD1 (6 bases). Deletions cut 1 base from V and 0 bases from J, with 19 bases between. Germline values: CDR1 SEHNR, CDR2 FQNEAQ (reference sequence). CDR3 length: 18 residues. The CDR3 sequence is CASSLGGWGQGSSYEQYF. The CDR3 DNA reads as TGTGCCAGCAGCTTAGGGGGGTGGGGGCAGGGCAGCTCCTACGAGCAGTACTTC.

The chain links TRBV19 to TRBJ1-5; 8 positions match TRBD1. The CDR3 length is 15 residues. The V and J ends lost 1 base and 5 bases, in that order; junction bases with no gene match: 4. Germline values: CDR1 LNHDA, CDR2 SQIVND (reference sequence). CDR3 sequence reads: CASSIAQGAYQPQHF. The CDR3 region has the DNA TGTGCCAGTAGTATAGCGCAGGGGGCCTATCAGCCCCAGCATTTT.

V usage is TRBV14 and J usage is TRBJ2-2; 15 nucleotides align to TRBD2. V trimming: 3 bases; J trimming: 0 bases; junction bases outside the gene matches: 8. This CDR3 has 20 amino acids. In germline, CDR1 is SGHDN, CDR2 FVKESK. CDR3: CASSQGGLAGGYANTGELFF. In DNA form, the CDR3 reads TGTGCCAGCAGCCAGGGCGGACTAGCGGGGGGGTACGCGAACACCGGGGAGCTGTTTTTT.

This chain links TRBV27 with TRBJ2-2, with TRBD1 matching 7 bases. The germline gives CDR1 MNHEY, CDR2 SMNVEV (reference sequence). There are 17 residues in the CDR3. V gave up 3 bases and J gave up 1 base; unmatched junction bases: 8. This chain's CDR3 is CASSFIADRVNTGELFF. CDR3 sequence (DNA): TGTGCCAGCAGTTTTATAGCCGACAGGGTGAACACCGGGGAGCTGTTTTTT.

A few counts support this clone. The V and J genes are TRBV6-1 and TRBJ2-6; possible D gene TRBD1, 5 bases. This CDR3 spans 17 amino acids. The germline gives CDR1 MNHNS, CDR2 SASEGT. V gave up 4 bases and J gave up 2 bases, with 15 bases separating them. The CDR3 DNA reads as TGTGCCAGCAGTGTAGGCCCGGACACTACTGGGGCCAACGTCCTGACTTTC. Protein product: CASSVGPDTTGANVLTF.

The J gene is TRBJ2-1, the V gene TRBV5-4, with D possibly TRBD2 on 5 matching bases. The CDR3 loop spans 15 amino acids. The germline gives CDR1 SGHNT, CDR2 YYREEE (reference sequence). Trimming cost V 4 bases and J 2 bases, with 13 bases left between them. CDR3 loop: CASSARTFTYNEQFF. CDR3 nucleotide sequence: TGTGCCAGCAGCGCCCGGACTTTCACCTACAATGAGCAGTTCTTC.

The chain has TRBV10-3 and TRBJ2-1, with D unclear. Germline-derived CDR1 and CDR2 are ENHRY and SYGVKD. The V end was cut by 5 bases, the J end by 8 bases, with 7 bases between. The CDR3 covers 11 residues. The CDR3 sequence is CAISPQYEQFF. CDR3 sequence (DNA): TGTGCCATCAGTCCCCAATATGAGCAGTTCTTC.

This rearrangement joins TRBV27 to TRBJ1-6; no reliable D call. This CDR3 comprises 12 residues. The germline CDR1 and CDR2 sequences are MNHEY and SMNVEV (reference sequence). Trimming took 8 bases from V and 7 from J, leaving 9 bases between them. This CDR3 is CASLGLNSPLHF. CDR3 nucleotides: TGTGCCAGCTTGGGCCTGAATTCACCCCTCCACTTT.

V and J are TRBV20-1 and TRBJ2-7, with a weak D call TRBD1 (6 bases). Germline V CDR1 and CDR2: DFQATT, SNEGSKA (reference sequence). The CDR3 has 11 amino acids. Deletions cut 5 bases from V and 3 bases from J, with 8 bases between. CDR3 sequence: CSAVDSYEQYV. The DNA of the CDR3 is TGCAGTGCTGTGGACAGCTACGAGCAGTACGTC.

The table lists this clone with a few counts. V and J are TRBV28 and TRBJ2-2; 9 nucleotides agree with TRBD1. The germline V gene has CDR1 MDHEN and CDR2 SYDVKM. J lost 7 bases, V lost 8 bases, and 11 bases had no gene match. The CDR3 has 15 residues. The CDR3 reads CASLKGQGKSGELFF. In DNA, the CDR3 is TGTGCCAGCTTGAAAGGACAGGGGAAAAGCGGGGAGCTGTTTTTT.

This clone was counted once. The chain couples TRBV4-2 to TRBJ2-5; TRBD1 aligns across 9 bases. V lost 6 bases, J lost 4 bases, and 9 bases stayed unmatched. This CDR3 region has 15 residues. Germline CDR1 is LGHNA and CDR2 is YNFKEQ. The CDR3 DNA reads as TGTGCCAGCAGTCGAACACAGGGGGCGGGAGAGACCCAGTACTTC. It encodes CASSRTQGAGETQYF.

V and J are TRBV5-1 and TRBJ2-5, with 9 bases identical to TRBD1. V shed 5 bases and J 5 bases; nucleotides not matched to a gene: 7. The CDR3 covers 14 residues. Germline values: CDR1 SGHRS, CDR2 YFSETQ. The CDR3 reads CASSQQGAGETQYF. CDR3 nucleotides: TGCGCCAGCAGTCAACAGGGGGCCGGGGAGACCCAGTACTTC. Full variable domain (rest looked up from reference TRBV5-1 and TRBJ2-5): KAGVTQTPRYLIKTRGQQVTLSCSPISGHRSVSWYQQTPGQGLQFLFEYFSETQRNKGNFPGRFSGRQFSNSRSEMNVSTLELGDSALYLCASSQQGAGETQYFGPGTRLLVL.

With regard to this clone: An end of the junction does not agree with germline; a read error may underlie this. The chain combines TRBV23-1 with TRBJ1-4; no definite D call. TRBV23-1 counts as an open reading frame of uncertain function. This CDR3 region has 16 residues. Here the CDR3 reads CASNQRVPSTGEKLFF. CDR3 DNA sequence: TGCGCCAGCAATCAAAGGGTCCCCTCCACGGGAGAAAAACTGTTTTTT.